This T cell receptor (beta chain) derives from a study of shared clonotypes between healthy human individuals. Study-wide background: A donor's plate count was three for CD4 naive and three for CD4 memory; CD8 naive had two and CD8 memory one.

The study drew all its donors from Caucasian adults living in Nashville, Tennessee. Measured with immunoSEQ multiplex PCR; TCRdb has only the in-frame clones, and not every one. The table records under 1,900,000 clones, approximately 98.5% of them present only once. The sample consisted of naive CD4+ T cells sorted from blood. Noted subset: CD45RA+ positively selected. The sequence was collected from a man aged 25-45 years in good health.

CDR3 amino acids: CASSRQGAGEQYF. In DNA, the CDR3 is TGTGCCAGCAGCCGACAGGGGGCTGGCGAGCAGTACTTC. The rearrangement links TRBV14 to TRBJ2-7; 10 positions match TRBD1. The CDR3 runs 13 residues. Germline-derived CDR1 and CDR2 are SGHDN and FVKESK. With V trimmed by 4 bases and J by 6 bases, 3 bases remained unmatched.